The following is a TCR beta chain sequence with its context. The sample holds many counts of this clonotype. This clone's antigen is unknown. No quality values exist for individual bases; no much larger clone is one base distant. Receptor amplification or capture employed 5' RACE. The sample was run on an Illumina HiSeq 2500. A second about 7 to 12 cycle PCR used a sample-barcoded 5' primer and a J-beta primer mix. A unique molecular identifier was introduced onto each TCR beta cDNA molecule by a template-switch 5' adaptor carrying 12 random nucleotides. Each sample yielded at least 3 million CDR3-containing paired-end reads. First-strand cDNA synthesis was performed from all RNA using the Mint cDNA synthesis kit, with priming by a TRBC-specific oligonucleotide. After uracil-DNA glycosylase treatment, a first 18-cycle PCR used universal primers M1SS and BC2_uni_R on all cDNA. The study's own analysis went as follows. For normalization, 1 million high-quality reads, each with a distinct molecular identifier, were randomly selected from each sample. Instead of being binned into consensus sequences, reads with shared molecular identifiers were discarded. MiTCR, with a Q25 quality threshold and the strictest error-elimination algorithm, was used for CDR3 identification, clonotype clustering and error correction. Lower-bound total TCR beta diversity was estimated with a nonparametric unseen species model using Euler transformation. The raw public data were reprocessed by TCRdb itself: fastp quality trimming at Q25, MiXCR clonotype calling, in-frame beta chains only. Rows matching on CDR3 protein sequence are summarized as one entry with the most common DNA and genes. The V and J calls here are based on TCRdb, not the publication. The sample records over 750,000 distinct CDR3 sequences, around 25% of which are singletons. The biggest ten clones account for just under 9.5% of the sample.

The donors were roughly 40 Caucasian individuals from Russia, aged about 6 to 100 years, who were systemically healthy. Each donor gave ten milliliters of peripheral blood, drawn into EDTA-treated Vacutainer tubes. PBMCs were isolated by Ficoll-Paque density-gradient centrifugation, with at least 6.5 million obtained per sample. Total RNA was extracted from PBMCs with Trizol reagent, with at least 6 micrograms obtained per sample. The percentages of naive CD45RAhigh/CD27high T cells were determined by flow cytometry on a PBMC aliquot from every donor. CDR1 and CDR2, per the germline V gene (reference sequence), are DFQATT and SNEGSKA. The CDR3 goes from the cysteine to the phenylalanine over 15 residues. Just CDR3 DNA is preserved here, 45 bases in frame from base 1. Trimming takes 0 bases off V and 6 bases off J; junction bases not matched to a gene: 6. The record originates from a study of blood T cells in healthy people across ages (dated by TCRdb to about 2015). About the investigation overall: In model experiments, template switching captured roughly one uniquely barcoded TCR beta cDNA molecule for every two T cells. To track age-related changes in TCR beta repertoire diversity, the study relied on deep sequencing normalized with unique cDNA molecular identifiers. The donors were split into four age groups: young (average 16 years), middle-aged (about 40), aged (roughly 68) and long-lived (about 74). For two donors (one aged 18 to 30 and one aged 80 or older), the study analyzed two additional independent replicas of 1 million unique cDNA reads from the same blood draw. Points the paper makes about the study in general: Because profiling used bulk unsorted PBMCs, naive and antigen-experienced compartments could not be compared conclusively. A strong correlation was found between observed TCR beta diversity and the percentage of naive T cells measured by flow cytometry. As age increased, observed TCR beta diversity per million T cells dropped in a roughly linear way, and a significant reduction was already evident by age roughly 40. Because the CMV infection status of the donors was unknown, age-related changes in expanded clonotypes may potentially have been confounded. Total diversity estimates from one million sequenced T cells were considered lower bounds and underestimates. Compared with the aged group, the long-lived group had more naive CD4+ T cells, fewer expanded clones and increased TCR diversity, a pattern suggesting age selection.

This sample also appeared in a second study, on T cells of mothers and their children. As the second publication notes: Nine systemically healthy Caucasian individuals served as donors, namely three mothers together with their six children. cDNA synthesis used all of the extracted RNA, with around 1.6 ug of RNA in each 15 ul reaction. Sample barcodes and 2-4 random nucleotides were added via the M1S primer in the second PCR. Each mother yielded over 9.5 million TCR beta CDR3 reads and each child 3 million to 3.5 million reads. Thymic selection similarly shapes TCR recombination output in related and unrelated pairs, with minor effect from inherited differences. Normalized repertoire overlap was always found to be slightly, but never significantly, higher in related mother-child pairs than in unrelated mother-child pairs. No persistent microchimeric T cell clones were found, with a detection sensitivity of approximately 100 clones per million clonotypes. In the study, deep NGS was used to compare the TCR beta repertoires of mothers and children, and features distinguishing related mother-child pairs from unrelated individuals were sought. On average, the children were roughly 11 +/- 4 years old, while the mothers were about 38 +/- 4 years old. After adapter ligation with NEBNext reagents, the libraries were sequenced on Illumina HiSeq 2000 with 100+100 nt paired-end reads. To prevent cross-contamination, the mother and child libraries were prepared one month apart and sequenced in separate runs. For each donor, between roughly 450,000 and 2,200,000 distinct TCR beta clonotypes were identified. Naive TCR beta clonotypes were estimated from low-frequency clonotypes matched to each donor's FACS-determined naive share, without sorting.

Sequencing input: blood. The rearrangement joined TRBV20-1 to TRBJ2-4, and 9 junctional nucleotides match TRBD2. The sequence was collected from a boy aged 5 to 17 in good health. Here is the DNA: TGCAGTGCTAGAGATGCGGCGGGAGGGGGAAACATTCAGTACTTC. This codes for CSARDAAGGGNIQYF.